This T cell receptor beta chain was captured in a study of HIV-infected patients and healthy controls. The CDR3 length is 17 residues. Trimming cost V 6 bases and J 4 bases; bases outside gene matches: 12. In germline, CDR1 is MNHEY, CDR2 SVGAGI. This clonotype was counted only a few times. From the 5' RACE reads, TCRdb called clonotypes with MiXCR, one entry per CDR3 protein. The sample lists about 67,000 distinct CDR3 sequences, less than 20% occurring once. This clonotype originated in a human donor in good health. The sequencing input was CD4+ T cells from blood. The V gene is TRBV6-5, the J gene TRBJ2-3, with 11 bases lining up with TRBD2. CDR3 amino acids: CASSHRGLAGSADTQYF. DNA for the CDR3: TGTGCCAGCAGCCACCGCGGACTAGCGGGTTCGGCAGATACGCAGTATTTT.